Reported below is one TCR beta chain. Clones were read by immunoSEQ multiplex PCR, and TCRdb kept only the in-frame ones, dropping some. This table holds some 150,000 clones, roughly 79% found once. The CDR3 extends over 14 amino acids. V shed 5 bases and J shed 7 bases, with 17 bases lying between them. CDR1 and CDR2 (germline): SGHNT, YENEEA. This sample stems from a study of blood T cell repertoires in COVID-19. Across the study: Samples came from the United States, Italy and Spain, spanning acute and convalescent COVID-19.

Specimen: PBMCs or T cells enriched from blood (not recorded which). The TCR sequence derives from a woman between 45 and 65 years old who had recovered from COVID-19. The rearrangement uses TRBV11-3 and TRBJ1-2; D unresolved. CDR3 residues: CASSPGGSWGGYTF. The CDR3 nucleotides are TGTGCCAGCAGCCCGGGAGGCAGTTGGGGTGGCTACACCTTC. Supplemented by reference TRBV11-3 and TRBJ1-2, the full variable domain reads EAGVVQSPRYKIIEKKQPVAFWCNPISGHNTLYWYLQNLGQGPELLIRYENEEAVDDSQLPKDRFSAERLKGVDSTLKIQPAELGDSAVYLCASSPGGSWGGYTFGSGTRLTVV.